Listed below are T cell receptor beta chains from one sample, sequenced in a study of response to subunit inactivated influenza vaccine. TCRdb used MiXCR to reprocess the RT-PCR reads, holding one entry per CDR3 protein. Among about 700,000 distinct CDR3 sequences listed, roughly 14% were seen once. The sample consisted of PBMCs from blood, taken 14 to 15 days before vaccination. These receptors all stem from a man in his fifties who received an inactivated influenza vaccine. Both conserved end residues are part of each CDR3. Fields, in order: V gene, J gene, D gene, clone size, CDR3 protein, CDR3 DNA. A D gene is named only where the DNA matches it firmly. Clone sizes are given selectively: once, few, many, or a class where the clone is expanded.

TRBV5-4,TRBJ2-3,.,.,CASSTYRGDTQYF,TGTGCCAGCAGCACATATAGAGGAGATACGCAGTATTTT
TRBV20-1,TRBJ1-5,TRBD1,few,CSTSQPGQGRPQHF,TGCAGTACCTCCCAGCCTGGACAGGGACGTCCCCAGCATTTT
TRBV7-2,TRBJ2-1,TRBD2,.,CASSLDASGANNEQFF,TGTGCCAGCAGCTTAGACGCTAGCGGGGCGAACAATGAGCAGTTCTTC
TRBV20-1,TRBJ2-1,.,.,CSAVQGAGVDEQFF,TGCAGTGCCGTTCAGGGGGCGGGAGTTGATGAGCAGTTCTTC
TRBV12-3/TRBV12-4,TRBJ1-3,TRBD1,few,CASSFQGAGYTIYF,TGTGCCAGCAGTTTCCAGGGGGCCGGGTACACCATATATTTT
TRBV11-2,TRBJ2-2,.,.,CASSIHVGELFF,TGTGCCAGCAGCATACATGTCGGGGAGCTGTTTTTT
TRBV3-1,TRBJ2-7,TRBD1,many,CASSPGTGGMQYF,TGTGCCAGCAGTCCCGGGACAGGGGGTATGCAGTACTTC
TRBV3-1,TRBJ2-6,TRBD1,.,CALSRGTGAPSGANVLTF,TGTGCCCTCAGCCGTGGGACAGGGGCCCCCTCTGGGGCCAACGTCCTGACTTTC
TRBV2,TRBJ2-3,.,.,CASSSDWGYSTDTQYF,TGTGCCAGCAGTTCAGACTGGGGGTATAGCACAGATACGCAGTATTTT
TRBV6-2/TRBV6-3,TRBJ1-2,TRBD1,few,CASSGWDSGYTF,TGTGCCAGCAGTGGTTGGGACAGCGGCTACACCTTC
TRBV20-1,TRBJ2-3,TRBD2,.,CSARSGGLPDTQYF,TGCAGTGCGAGGAGCGGGGGGCTCCCAGATACGCAGTATTTT
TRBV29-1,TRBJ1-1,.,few,CSVEDVKGREAFF,TGCAGCGTTGAGGATGTTAAGGGACGAGAAGCTTTCTTT
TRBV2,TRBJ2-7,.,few,CASSVRYWNEQYF,TGTGCCAGCAGTGTCCGGTATTGGAACGAGCAGTACTTC
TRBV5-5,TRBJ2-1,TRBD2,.,CASSAGLAGLFF,TGTGCCAGCAGCGCTGGACTAGCGGGCCTGTTCTTC
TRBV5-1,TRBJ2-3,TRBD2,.,CASSHITPGLAGGPFRTDTQYF,TGCGCCAGCAGCCACATCACACCGGGACTAGCGGGAGGGCCGTTCCGCACAGATACGCAGTATTTT